This T cell receptor beta chain was found in a study of cytomegalovirus exposure and HLA in healthy donors. Study results and limitations: A later analysis reported that several of the most significant clusters appeared to be linked to common viral pathogens, among them Epstein-Barr virus. TCR association rates varied by HLA locus in a later analysis, with DRB1 highest and HLA-C lowest. There was a cluster of highly shared sequence variants that was likely a sequencing artifact.

Points on this clone: Antigen unknown.

The CDR3 has 14 residues. V dropped 8 bases and J dropped 4 bases, with 17 bases sitting between them. The germline V gene has CDR1 MDHEN and CDR2 SYDVKM. The PCR had 60 Vbeta and 13 Jbeta primers. Some clones are missing from TCRdb's copy, which holds only in-frame ones; the method was immunoSEQ multiplex PCR. The sample holds under 85,000 clones, about three quarters seen once. This sequence joins TRBV28 and TRBJ1-1; D might be TRBD1 (5 bases). The sample consisted of PBMCs. The receptor's source is a man between 18 and 29 years old in good health and CMV-seronegative. CDR3 bases: TGTGCCAGCCGGCAGGGAAGTGAGAGCACTGAAGCTTTCTTT. This translates into CASRQGSESTEAFF.